This passage covers 24 T cell receptor beta chains from one sample sequenced in a study of blood T cells in healthy people across ages. With a J-beta primer mix and a sample-barcoded 5' primer, a second PCR ran 7 to 11 cycles. TCRdb redid the calling of the 5' RACE reads with MiXCR, one entry per CDR3 protein. The repertoire has around 700,000 distinct CDR3 sequences, roughly 25% of them found once; the top ten carry more than 7.5%. This sample was also put to use in a study of T cells of mothers and their children.

Material for sequencing was blood. The receptors were sampled from a boy aged 5-17 years in good health.

The chain is built from TRBV15 and TRBJ2-6; possibly TRBD2 for D (6 bases). This CDR3 is 17 amino acids long. Germline V gene lookup returns CDR1 LNHNV and CDR2 YYDKDF (reference sequence). Trimming shortened V by 5 bases and J by 2 bases, and 16 bases separated the two germline ends. CDR3 nucleotide sequence: TGTGCCACCAGCGGGGGGAAAACCCCAGCTGGGGCCAACGTCCTGACTTTC. This translates into CATSGGKTPAGANVLTF.

This clonotype has a handful of counts. The V gene is TRBV7-6, the J gene TRBJ2-5; maybe TRBD2 (5 bases). The DNA end lines up better with TRBJ2-1; the J call may be wrong. Looked up from germline, CDR1 is SGHVS and CDR2 is FNYEAQ. CDR3 size: 16 residues. The CDR3 nucleotides read TGTGCCAGCAGCCGGACTCCCCCTCCTCTACACAATGAGCAGTTCTTC. Its translation is CASSRTPPPLHNEQFF.

The chain joins TRBV4-3 to TRBJ2-3; D unclear. CDR3 size: 11 residues. V was cut by 7 bases and J by 4 bases, with 6 bases left in between. The V gene's germline CDR1 is LGHNA and CDR2 YSLEER. This CDR3 reads CASNFPDTQYF. The DNA of the CDR3 is TGCGCCAGCAATTTCCCAGATACGCAGTATTTT.

The table lists this clonotype with a few counts. The chain has TRBV12-3 or TRBV12-4 and TRBJ1-2; D perhaps matches TRBD1 (5 bases). V lost 6 bases to trimming and J lost 1 base, with 9 bases between them. The CDR3 sequence is 13 residues long. CDR3 region: CASRDRFNYGYTF. DNA of the CDR3: TGTGCCAGCAGAGACAGATTTAACTATGGCTACACCTTC.

This clonotype was observed a handful of times. This chain joins TRBV25-1 and TRBJ1-6; 8 bases fit TRBD1. Germline CDR1 is MGHDK and CDR2 is SYGVNS. Unmatched junction bases numbered 6, after V lost 3 bases and J lost 11 bases. The CDR3 spans 14 residues. The DNA for the CDR3 is TGTGCCAGCAGTGACCCCAGGGGGCTCGCACCCCTCCACTTT. Its protein is CASSDPRGLAPLHF.

The chain employs TRBV9 and TRBJ2-3; 7 nucleotides match TRBD2. The CDR3 is made up of 16 amino acids. J gave up 1 base and V 0 bases, and 5 bases lay outside the gene matches. CDR1 and CDR2 (germline): SGDLS, YYNGEE. The DNA of the CDR3 is TGTGCCAGCAGCGTAGATATGGGGGGGGGCACAGATACGCAGTATTTT. It specifies CASSVDMGGGTDTQYF.

This sequence joins TRBV4-1 and TRBJ2-1, with no clear D. Per germline, CDR1 MGHRA and CDR2 YSYEKL. The ends were cut back, 1 base at V and 3 bases at J, with 16 bases in the middle. The CDR3 extends over 17 amino acids. Here the CDR3 reads CASSQGLFDSDYNEQFF. CDR3 bases: TGCGCCAGCAGCCAAGGCCTCTTCGACTCAGACTACAATGAGCAGTTCTTC.

This clonotype has only a few counts. A junction end diverges from the germline sequence, so it may reflect a read error. This chain joins TRBV7-7 and TRBJ1-1; 11 nucleotides match TRBD1. CDR1 and CDR2 (germline): SSHAT, FNYEAQ (reference sequence). The CDR3 is 16 residues long. DNA of the CDR3: TGTGCTAGCAGCCCCTGGACAGGGGGCGTGAACACTGAAGCTTTCTTT. It is translated as CASSPWTGGVNTEAFF.

This clonotype has just a few counts. The gene calls are TRBV20-1 and TRBJ2-7; 7 bases agree with TRBD1. The CDR3 has 17 amino acids. Trimming cost V 0 bases and J 2 bases; bases outside gene matches: 13. Germline CDR1 reads DFQATT; CDR2 reads SNEGSKA (reference sequence). This chain's CDR3 is CSARDHQTGTGTYEQYF. DNA for the CDR3: TGCAGTGCTAGAGATCATCAGACAGGGACGGGGACCTACGAGCAGTACTTC.

The CDR3, as DNA: TGTGCCAGCAGCCTTCGAGCTGGACAGGGCCTGGAAAAACTGTTTTTT. Its protein product is CASSLRAGQGLEKLFF. The rearrangement joins TRBV3-1 to TRBJ1-4, with 8 nucleotides matching TRBD1. J was trimmed by 8 bases and V by 4 bases; bases with no gene match: 12. This CDR3 has 16 amino acids. Germline CDR1 LGHDT, CDR2 YNNKEL (reference sequence).

The V gene is TRBV7-2, the J gene TRBJ2-2; no clear D. The CDR3 covers 13 residues. V lost 3 bases, J lost 5 bases, and 7 bases lay in between. Germline loops: CDR1 SGHTA, CDR2 FQGNSA. CDR3 residues: CASSFSSTGELFF. The CDR3 DNA reads as TGTGCCAGCAGCTTTTCGAGTACCGGGGAGCTGTTTTTT.

The genes are TRBV24-1 and TRBJ1-5; D not certain. V was pared by 4 bases and J by 7 bases, with 13 bases between. Germline CDR1 and CDR2: KGHDR and SFDVKD. The CDR3 loop spans 14 amino acids. CDR3 amino acids: CATSEAGVGQPQHF. CDR3 nucleotides: TGTGCCACCAGTGAGGCCGGGGTCGGGCAGCCCCAGCATTTT.

V usage is TRBV11-2 and J usage is TRBJ2-5, with 7 bases lining up with TRBD1. The V gene end was trimmed by 9 bases and the J gene end by 2 bases; junction bases not matched to a gene: 6. Germline-derived CDR1 and CDR2 are SGHAT and FQNNGV. The CDR3 contains 13 residues. The CDR3 reads CASKTGRQETQYF. The CDR3 DNA follows: TGTGCCAGTAAGACAGGGCGGCAAGAGACCCAGTACTTC. Together with reference TRBV11-2 and TRBJ2-5, the CDR3 gives the full variable domain: EAGVAQSPRYKIIEKRQSVAFWCNPISGHATLYWYQQILGQGPKLLIQFQNNGVVDDSQLPKDRFSAERLKGVDSTLKIQPAKLEDSAVYLCASKTGRQETQYFGPGTRLLVL.

V is TRBV28 and J is TRBJ2-1; 7 bases align to TRBD2. From germline, CDR1 is MDHEN and CDR2 SYDVKM. Trimming cost V 5 bases and J 5 bases; bases outside gene matches: 6. CDR3 length equals 14 residues. The chain's CDR3 is CASSTTSVHNEQFF. The CDR3 region has the DNA TGTGCCAGCAGTACTACTAGCGTTCACAATGAGCAGTTCTTC. Together with reference TRBV28 and TRBJ2-1, the CDR3 gives the full variable domain: DVKVTQSSRYLVKRTGEKVFLECVQDMDHENMFWYRQDPGLGLRLIYFSYDVKMKEKGDIPEGYSVSREKKERFSLILESASTNQTSMYLCASSTTSVHNEQFFGPGTRLTVL.

This clonotype appeared a few times. The DNA for the CDR3 is TGTGCCAGCAGCCCTGTGGGACTAGCGGGAAGGGAGACCCAGTACTTC. It yields the protein CASSPVGLAGRETQYF. The rearrangement links TRBV7-3 to TRBJ2-5, with TRBD2 matching 13 bases. The CDR3 totals 16 residues. Germline CDR1 is SGHTA and CDR2 is FQGTGA. After removal of 5 bases from V and 5 bases from J, the junction contained 8 bases not matched to a gene.

The chain combines TRBV14 with TRBJ2-2; unclear D gene. Germline CDR1 reads SGHDN; CDR2 reads FVKESK. V lost 1 base and J 0 bases, leaving 6 bases between the germline ends. This CDR3 comprises 15 residues. The CDR3 DNA follows: TGTGCCAGCAGCCAAGGGGATTCGAACACCGGGGAGCTGTTTTTT. The encoded protein is CASSQGDSNTGELFF.

The V and J genes are TRBV7-9 and TRBJ2-1, with D perhaps matching TRBD1 (6 bases). The V gene lost 4 bases and the J gene lost 9 bases, with 19 bases spanning the gap. Germline V gene data show CDR1 as SEHNR and CDR2 as FQNEAQ (reference sequence). CDR3 size: 15 residues. CDR3 residues: CASSYQGLRSREQFF. CDR3 coding DNA: TGTGCCAGCAGCTACCAGGGGCTAAGATCGCGTGAGCAGTTCTTC.

On this clonotype: At one boundary the junction diverges from the germline segment, which might be a read error. The genes are TRBV9 and TRBJ2-1, with D possibly being TRBD1 (5 bases). Germline assignment: CDR1 SGDLS and CDR2 YYNGEE. The CDR3 runs 12 residues. The CDR3 is CASSVGGDEQLF. CDR3 nucleotides: TGTGCCAGCAGCGTAGGGGGCGATGAGCAGCTCTTC.

This clonotype was found a few times. The chain joins TRBV12-3 or TRBV12-4 to TRBJ2-1; either TRBD1 or TRBD2 may fit D (6 bases each). CDR3 length equals 16 residues. V was clipped by 7 bases and J by 6 bases, with 22 bases between them. CDR3 in amino acids: CASTLGGPQKVNEQFF. In DNA, the CDR3 is TGTGCCAGCACCCTTGGGGGGCCCCAAAAGGTCAATGAGCAGTTCTTC.

This clonotype showed up just a few times. V is TRBV7-6 and J is TRBJ2-5; no clear D gene. The DNA end is a closer match to TRBJ2-7, so the J assignment may be wrong. The germline CDR1 and CDR2 sequences are SGHVS and FNYEAQ. The length of the CDR3 is 13 residues. CDR3 region: CASSATERYEQYF. CDR3 bases: TGTGCCAGCAGCGCCACTGAGAGGTACGAGCAGTACTTC.

The chain carries TRBV29-1 and TRBJ2-1; tentative D call: TRBD2 (6 bases). CDR1 and CDR2 (germline): SQVTM, ANQGSEA. This CDR3 is 15 amino acids long. V was cut by 1 base and J by 2 bases, with 12 bases left in between. The CDR3 region has the DNA TGCAGCGTTGAAGTGGACTGGAGGGCCTACAATGAGCAGTTCTTC. Translation gives CSVEVDWRAYNEQFF.

This clonotype turned up a few times. This chain joins TRBV20-1 and TRBJ2-5; TRBD2 matches at 7 bases. J lost 2 bases, V lost 3 bases, and 6 bases had no gene match. This CDR3 has 14 amino acids. Per the germline V gene, CDR1 is DFQATT and CDR2 is SNEGSKA (reference sequence). CDR3 nucleotide sequence: TGCAGTGCTAGGTGGGGGACTAATCAAGAGACCCAGTACTTC. Residues: CSARWGTNQETQYF.

The gene calls are TRBV6-5 and TRBJ1-2, with 10 bases fitting TRBD1. Germline V gene lookup returns CDR1 MNHEY and CDR2 SVGAGI. This CDR3 is 17 amino acids long. V lost 2 bases, J lost 4 bases, and 10 bases stayed unmatched. The CDR3 bases are TGTGCCAGCAGTTACGCGACAGGGGGCCAAACCATCTATGGCTACACCTTC. Protein sequence: CASSYATGGQTIYGYTF.

This clonotype came up many times. V usage is TRBV20-1 and J usage is TRBJ2-3; TRBD2 matches at 8 bases. With V trimmed by 4 bases and J by 8 bases, 11 bases remained unmatched. CDR3 length: 14 residues. Looked up from germline, CDR1 is DFQATT and CDR2 is SNEGSKA (reference sequence). The CDR3 DNA is TGCAGTGCTAAGAGCGGGGGATTGGTAGTTACGCAGTATTTT. Its translation is CSAKSGGLVVTQYF.